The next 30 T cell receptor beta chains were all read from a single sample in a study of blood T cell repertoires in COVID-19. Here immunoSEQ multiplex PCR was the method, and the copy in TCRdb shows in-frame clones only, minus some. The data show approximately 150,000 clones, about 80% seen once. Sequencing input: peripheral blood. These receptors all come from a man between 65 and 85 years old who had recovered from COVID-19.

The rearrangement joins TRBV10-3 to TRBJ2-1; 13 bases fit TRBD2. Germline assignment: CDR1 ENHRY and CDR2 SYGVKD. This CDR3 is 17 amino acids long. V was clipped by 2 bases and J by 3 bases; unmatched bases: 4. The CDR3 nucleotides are TGTGCCATCAGTGAGGGACTAGCGGGAGTTGGCTACAATGAGCAGTTCTTC. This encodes CAISEGLAGVGYNEQFF.

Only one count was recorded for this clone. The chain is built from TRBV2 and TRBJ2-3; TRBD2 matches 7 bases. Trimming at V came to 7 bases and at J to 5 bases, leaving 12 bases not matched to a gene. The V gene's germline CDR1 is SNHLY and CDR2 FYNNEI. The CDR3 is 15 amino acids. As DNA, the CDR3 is TGTGCCAGCATCGTACGAGGACTAGTTATAGATACGCAGTATTTT. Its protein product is CASIVRGLVIDTQYF.

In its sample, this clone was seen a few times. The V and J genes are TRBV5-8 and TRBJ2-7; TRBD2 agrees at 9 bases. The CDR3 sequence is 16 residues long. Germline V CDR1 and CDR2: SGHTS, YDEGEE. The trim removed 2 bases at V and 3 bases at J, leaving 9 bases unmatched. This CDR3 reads CASSLLGGRDNYEQYF. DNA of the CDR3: TGTGCCAGCAGCTTACTGGGCGGGAGGGATAACTACGAGCAGTACTTC.

CDR3 nucleotides: TGCGCCAGCAGTGAGTCTACCGGGACTCTAAAAAACATTCAGTACTTC. It translates to CASSESTGTLKNIQYF. The chain combines TRBV10-2 with TRBJ2-4; TRBD2 is a possible D gene (6 bases). Per germline, CDR1 WSHSY and CDR2 SAAADI. The CDR3 loop spans 16 amino acids. V lost 0 bases and J 4 bases, leaving 13 bases between the germline ends.

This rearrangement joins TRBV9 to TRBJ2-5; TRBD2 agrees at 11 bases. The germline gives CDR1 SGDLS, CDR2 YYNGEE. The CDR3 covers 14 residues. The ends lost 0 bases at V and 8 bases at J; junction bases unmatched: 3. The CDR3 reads CASSVALAGETQYF. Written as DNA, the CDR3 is TGTGCCAGCAGCGTAGCACTAGCGGGAGAAACCCAGTACTTC. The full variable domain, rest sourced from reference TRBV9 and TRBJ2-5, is DSGVTQTPKHLITATGQRVTLRCSPRSGDLSVYWYQQSLDQGLQFLIQYYNGEERAKGNILERFSAQQFPDLHSELNLSSLELGDSALYFCASSVALAGETQYFGPGTRLLVL.

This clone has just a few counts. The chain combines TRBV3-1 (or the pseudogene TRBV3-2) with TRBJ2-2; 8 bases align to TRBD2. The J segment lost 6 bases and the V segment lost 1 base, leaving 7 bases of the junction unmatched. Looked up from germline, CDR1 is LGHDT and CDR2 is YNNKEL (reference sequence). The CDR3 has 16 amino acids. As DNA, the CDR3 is TGTGCCAGCAGCCAAGCTCCCGGGAGGGCGGCCGGGGAGCTGTTTTTT. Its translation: CASSQAPGRAAGELFF.

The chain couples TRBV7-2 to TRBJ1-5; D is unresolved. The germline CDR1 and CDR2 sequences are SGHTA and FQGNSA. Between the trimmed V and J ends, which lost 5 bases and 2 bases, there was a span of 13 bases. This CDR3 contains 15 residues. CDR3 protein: CASSQAGGRNQPQHF. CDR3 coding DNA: TGTGCCAGCAGCCAGGCAGGAGGACGCAATCAGCCCCAGCATTTT. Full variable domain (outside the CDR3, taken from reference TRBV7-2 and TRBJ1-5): GAGVSQSPSNKVTEKGKDVELRCDPISGHTALYWYRQSLGQGLEFLIYFQGNSAPDKSGLPSDRFSAERTGGSVSTLTIQRTQQEDSAVYLCASSQAGGRNQPQHFGDGTRLSIL.

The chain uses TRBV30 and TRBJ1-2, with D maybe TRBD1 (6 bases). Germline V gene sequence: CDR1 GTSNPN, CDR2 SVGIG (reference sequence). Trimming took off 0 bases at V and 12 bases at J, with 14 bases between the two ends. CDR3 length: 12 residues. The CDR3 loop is CAWSVRAGGHTF. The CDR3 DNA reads TGTGCCTGGAGTGTACGAGCGGGGGGGCACACCTTC.

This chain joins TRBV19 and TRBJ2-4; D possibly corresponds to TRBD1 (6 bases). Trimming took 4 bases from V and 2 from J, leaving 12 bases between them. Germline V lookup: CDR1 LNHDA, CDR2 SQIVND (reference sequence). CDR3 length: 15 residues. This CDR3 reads CASSTEGQTKNIQYF. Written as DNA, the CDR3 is TGTGCCAGTAGTACAGAAGGACAGACCAAAAACATTCAGTACTTC.

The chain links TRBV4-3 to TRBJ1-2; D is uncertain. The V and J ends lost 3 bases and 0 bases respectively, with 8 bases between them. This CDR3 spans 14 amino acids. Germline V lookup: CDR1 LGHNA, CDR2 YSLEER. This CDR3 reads CASSHALANYGYTF. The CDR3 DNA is TGCGCCAGCAGCCATGCATTAGCTAACTATGGCTACACCTTC.

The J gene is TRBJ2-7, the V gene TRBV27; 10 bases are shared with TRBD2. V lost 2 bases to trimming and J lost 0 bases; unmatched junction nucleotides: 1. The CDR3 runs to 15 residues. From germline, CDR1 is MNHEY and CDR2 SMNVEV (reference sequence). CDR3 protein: CASSLTSGTSYEQYF. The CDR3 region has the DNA TGTGCCAGCAGTTTAACTAGCGGGACCTCCTACGAGCAGTACTTC.

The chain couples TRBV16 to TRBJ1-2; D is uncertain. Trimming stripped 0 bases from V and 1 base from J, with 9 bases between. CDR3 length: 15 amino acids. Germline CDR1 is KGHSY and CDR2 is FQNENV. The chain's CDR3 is CASSQSVADNYGYTF. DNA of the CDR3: TGTGCCAGCAGCCAATCGGTTGCAGATAACTATGGCTACACCTTC.

The CDR3 nucleotides read TGTGCCAGCAGATCACGGGACAGTGAAGCTTTCTTT. Its translation is CASRSRDSEAFF. This chain links TRBV5-4 with TRBJ1-1; 7 bases are shared with TRBD1. V dropped 5 bases and J dropped 7; count of bases not matched to a gene: 5. Germline V gene sequence: CDR1 SGHNT, CDR2 YYREEE (reference sequence). This CDR3 has 12 amino acids.

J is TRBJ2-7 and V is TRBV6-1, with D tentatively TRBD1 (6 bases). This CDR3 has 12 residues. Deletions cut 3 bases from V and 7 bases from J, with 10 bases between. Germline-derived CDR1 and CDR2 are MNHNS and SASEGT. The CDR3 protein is CASSDQRGEQYF. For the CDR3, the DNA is TGTGCCAGCAGTGACCAGAGGGGGGAGCAGTACTTC.

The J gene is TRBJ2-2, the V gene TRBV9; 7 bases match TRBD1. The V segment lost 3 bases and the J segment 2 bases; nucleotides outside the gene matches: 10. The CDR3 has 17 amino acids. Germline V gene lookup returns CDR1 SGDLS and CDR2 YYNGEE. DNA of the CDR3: TGTGCCAGCAGCGCTCGACAGGGCCCCACAAACACCGGGGAGCTGTTTTTT. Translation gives CASSARQGPTNTGELFF.

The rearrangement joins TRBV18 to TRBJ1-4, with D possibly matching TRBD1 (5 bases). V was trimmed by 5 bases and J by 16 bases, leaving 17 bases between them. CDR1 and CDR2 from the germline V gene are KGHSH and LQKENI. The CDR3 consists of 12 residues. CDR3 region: CASSTQGVDKFF. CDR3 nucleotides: TGTGCCAGCTCAACCCAGGGTGTCGATAAGTTTTTT.

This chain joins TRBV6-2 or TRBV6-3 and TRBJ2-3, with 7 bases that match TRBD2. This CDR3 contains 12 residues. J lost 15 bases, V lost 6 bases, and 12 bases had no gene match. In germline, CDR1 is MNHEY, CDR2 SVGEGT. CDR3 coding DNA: TGTGCCAGCAGCCTCCGTGGTAGCGGGTACTATTTT. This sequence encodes CASSLRGSGYYF.

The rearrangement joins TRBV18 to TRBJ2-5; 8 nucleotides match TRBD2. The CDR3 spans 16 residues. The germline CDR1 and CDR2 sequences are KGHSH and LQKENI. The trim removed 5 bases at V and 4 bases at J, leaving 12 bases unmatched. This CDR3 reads CASSSLAGGFGETQYF. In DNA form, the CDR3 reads TGTGCCAGCTCATCGTTGGCGGGAGGATTCGGAGAGACCCAGTACTTC.

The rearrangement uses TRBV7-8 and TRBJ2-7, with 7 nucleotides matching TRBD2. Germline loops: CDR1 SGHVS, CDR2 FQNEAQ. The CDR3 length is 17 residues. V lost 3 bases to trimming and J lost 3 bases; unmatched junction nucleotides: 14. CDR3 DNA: TGTGCCAGCAGCTTTATGACGGGGAGCGGGATTCTCTACGAGCAGTACTTC. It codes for CASSFMTGSGILYEQYF.

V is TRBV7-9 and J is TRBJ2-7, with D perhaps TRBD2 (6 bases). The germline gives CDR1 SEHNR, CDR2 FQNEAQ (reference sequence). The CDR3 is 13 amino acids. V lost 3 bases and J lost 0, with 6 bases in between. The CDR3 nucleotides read TGTGCCAGCAGCTTCGGGGGCTCCTACGAGCAGTACTTC. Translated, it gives CASSFGGSYEQYF.

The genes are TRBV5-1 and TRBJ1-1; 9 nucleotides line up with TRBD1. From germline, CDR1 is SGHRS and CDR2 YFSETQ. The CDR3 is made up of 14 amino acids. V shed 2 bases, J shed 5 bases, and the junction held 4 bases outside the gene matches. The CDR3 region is CASSLQGARTEAFF. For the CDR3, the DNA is TGCGCCAGCAGCTTACAGGGGGCGCGAACTGAAGCTTTCTTT. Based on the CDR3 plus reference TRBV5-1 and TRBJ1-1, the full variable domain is KAGVTQTPRYLIKTRGQQVTLSCSPISGHRSVSWYQQTPGQGLQFLFEYFSETQRNKGNFPGRFSGRQFSNSRSEMNVSTLELGDSALYLCASSLQGARTEAFFGQGTRLTVV.

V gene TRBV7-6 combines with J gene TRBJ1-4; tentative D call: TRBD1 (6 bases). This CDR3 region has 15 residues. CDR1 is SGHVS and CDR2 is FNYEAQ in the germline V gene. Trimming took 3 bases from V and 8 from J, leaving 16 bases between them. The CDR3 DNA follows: TGTGCCAGCAGCTTGGGGGCTCCCCCCAGGGAAAAACTGTTTTTT. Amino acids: CASSLGAPPREKLFF.

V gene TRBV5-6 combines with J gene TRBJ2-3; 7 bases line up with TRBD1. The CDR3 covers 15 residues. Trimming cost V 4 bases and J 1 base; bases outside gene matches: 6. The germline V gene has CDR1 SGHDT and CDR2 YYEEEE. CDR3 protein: CASSTTGVGTDTQYF. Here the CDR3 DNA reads TGTGCCAGCAGCACCACAGGGGTGGGCACAGATACGCAGTATTTT.

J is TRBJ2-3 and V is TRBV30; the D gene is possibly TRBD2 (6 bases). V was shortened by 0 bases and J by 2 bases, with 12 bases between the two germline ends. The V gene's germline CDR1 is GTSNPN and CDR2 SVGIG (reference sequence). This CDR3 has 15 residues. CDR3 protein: CAWSVIADLTDTQYF. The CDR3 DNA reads TGTGCCTGGAGTGTAATAGCGGACCTCACAGATACGCAGTATTTT.

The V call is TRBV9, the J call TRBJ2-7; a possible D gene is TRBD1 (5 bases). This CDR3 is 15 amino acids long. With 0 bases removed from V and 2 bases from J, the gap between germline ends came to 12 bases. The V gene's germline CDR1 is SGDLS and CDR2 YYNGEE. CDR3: CASSVEQGTTYEQYF. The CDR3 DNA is TGTGCCAGCAGCGTAGAGCAGGGAACCACCTACGAGCAGTACTTC.

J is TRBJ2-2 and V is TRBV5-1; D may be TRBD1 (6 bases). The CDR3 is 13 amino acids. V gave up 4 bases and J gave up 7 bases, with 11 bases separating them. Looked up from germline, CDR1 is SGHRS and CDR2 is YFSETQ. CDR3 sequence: CASSATGGGELFF. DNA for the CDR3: TGCGCCAGCAGCGCGACAGGAGGCGGGGAGCTGTTTTTT.

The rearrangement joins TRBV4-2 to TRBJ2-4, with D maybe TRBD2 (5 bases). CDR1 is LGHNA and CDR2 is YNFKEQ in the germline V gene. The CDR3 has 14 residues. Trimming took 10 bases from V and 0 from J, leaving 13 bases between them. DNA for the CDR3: TGTGCCACTTCGGGAACCCTAGCCAAAAACATTCAGTACTTC. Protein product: CATSGTLAKNIQYF.

CDR3 bases: TGTGCCAGCAGCCCCACTAGCGGGAGGGCCGGAGAGCAGTTCTTC. The encoded protein is CASSPTSGRAGEQFF. V usage is TRBV7-3 and J usage is TRBJ2-1; 13 nucleotides match TRBD2. The germline V gene encodes CDR1 SGHTA and CDR2 FQGTGA. Trimming at V came to 5 bases and at J to 10 bases, leaving 8 bases not matched to a gene. The CDR3 runs 15 residues.

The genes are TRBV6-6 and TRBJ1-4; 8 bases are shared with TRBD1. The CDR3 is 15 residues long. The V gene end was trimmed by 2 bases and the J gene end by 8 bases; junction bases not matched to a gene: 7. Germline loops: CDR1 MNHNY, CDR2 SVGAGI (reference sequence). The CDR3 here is CASSYRGQGGEKLFF. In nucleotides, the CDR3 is TGTGCCAGCAGTTACCGAGGACAGGGAGGGGAAAAACTGTTTTTT.

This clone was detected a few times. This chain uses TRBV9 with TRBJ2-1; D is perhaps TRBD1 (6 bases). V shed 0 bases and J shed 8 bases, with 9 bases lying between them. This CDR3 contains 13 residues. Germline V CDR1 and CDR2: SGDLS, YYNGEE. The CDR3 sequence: CASSVDRVDEQFF. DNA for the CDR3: TGTGCCAGCAGCGTAGACAGGGTGGATGAGCAGTTCTTC.